One and the same sample provided the 23 T cell receptor beta chains below, sequenced in a study of blood T cell repertoires in COVID-19. Only in-frame clones appear in the TCRdb table, and some are missing; sequencing was by immunoSEQ multiplex PCR. The sample lists 300,000 or so clones, 90% to 95% occurring once. Source material: peripheral blood. The receptors shown here come from a woman aged 25 to 39 with COVID-19, enrolled during active disease.

V usage is TRBV6-6 and J usage is TRBJ2-7; possibly TRBD2 for D (5 bases). CDR3 length: 15 residues. From germline, CDR1 is MNHNY and CDR2 SVGAGI (reference sequence). Trimming removed 0 bases from V and 3 bases from J, with 12 bases in between. The CDR3 DNA sequence: TGTGCCAGCAGTTACTCGGGCGTAGACTACTACGAGCAGTACTTC. Protein sequence: CASSYSGVDYYEQYF.

V and J are TRBV10-1 and TRBJ2-2, with D perhaps TRBD1 (6 bases). The germline CDR1 and CDR2 sequences are WNHNN and SYGVQD (reference sequence). CDR3 length: 14 amino acids. V lost 5 bases, J lost 5 bases, and 12 bases lay in between. This chain's CDR3 is CASSNVRGTGELFF. The CDR3 nucleotides are TGCGCCAGCAGTAACGTCAGGGGTACCGGGGAGCTGTTTTTT.

The rearrangement links TRBV3-1 (or the pseudogene TRBV3-2) to TRBJ2-7, with 9 bases matching TRBD2. The CDR3 contains 16 residues. Germline CDR1 LGHDT, CDR2 YNNKEL (reference sequence). Germline trimming cut 1 base from V and 6 bases from J; bases unmatched to any gene: 10. The CDR3 loop is CASSQGGVSGGAEQYF. Here the CDR3 DNA reads TGTGCCAGCAGCCAAGGAGGGGTTAGCGGGGGAGCCGAGCAGTACTTC.

This clone was observed a few times. The chain uses TRBV27 and TRBJ1-2, with TRBD1 matching over 8 bases. After removal of 3 bases from V and 3 bases from J, the junction contained 3 bases not matched to a gene. The CDR3 totals 14 residues. CDR1 MNHEY and CDR2 SMNVEV come from the germline V gene (reference sequence). The CDR3 nucleotides read TGTGCCAGCAGTTTGGGGACAGGCTACTATGGCTACACCTTC. Translation: CASSLGTGYYGYTF.

This sequence joins TRBV6-6 and TRBJ1-4, with TRBD1 as a possible D gene (5 bases). Between the trimmed V and J ends, which lost 0 bases and 8 bases, there was a span of 16 bases. The CDR3 spans 16 residues. The V gene's germline CDR1 is MNHNY and CDR2 SVGAGI (reference sequence). As DNA, the CDR3 is TGTGCCAGCAGTTACTCGATGGCAGGCGGGGGGGAAAAACTGTTTTTT. The encoded protein is CASSYSMAGGGEKLFF.

The genes are TRBV6-1 and TRBJ1-5; the D is unclear. The CDR3 has 12 amino acids. The germline V gene has CDR1 MNHNS and CDR2 SASEGT. Deletions cut 0 bases from V and 12 bases from J, with 9 bases between. CDR3 sequence reads: CASSEAEVGQHF. The CDR3 region has the DNA TGTGCCAGCAGTGAAGCCGAGGTGGGCCAGCATTTT.

This clone has more than one count but fewer than ten. This chain joins TRBV27 and TRBJ2-1, with 12 bases identical to TRBD1. The CDR3 has 15 amino acids. Germline lookup yields CDR1 MNHEY and CDR2 SMNVEV (reference sequence). With V trimmed by 1 base and J by 8 bases, 3 bases remained unmatched. CDR3 DNA: TGTGCCAGCAGTTTATTGGGACAGGGGGCATATGAGCAGTTCTTC. This gives the protein CASSLLGQGAYEQFF.

V and J are TRBV19 and TRBJ1-2; the D is unclear. V was cut by 7 bases and J by 8 bases, with 17 bases left in between. CDR1 and CDR2 (germline): LNHDA, SQIVND (reference sequence). There are 13 residues in the CDR3. CDR3 residues: CASTRMYGEGYTF. The CDR3 bases are TGTGCCAGTACCCGTATGTACGGGGAAGGCTACACCTTC.

This clone has a handful of counts. The chain employs TRBV15 and TRBJ2-3, with D tentatively TRBD1 (6 bases). Germline V gene sequence: CDR1 LNHNV, CDR2 YYDKDF (reference sequence). Trimming took 0 bases from V and 0 from J, leaving 19 bases between them. This CDR3 comprises 19 residues. Written as DNA, the CDR3 is TGTGCCACCAGCAGAGATTTAGGTGGGGGCGACACCAGCACAGATACGCAGTATTTT. Translating it yields CATSRDLGGGDTSTDTQYF.

This chain's CDR3 is CASSTGQGNYGYTF. CDR3 nucleotide sequence: TGCGCCAGCAGCACCGGACAGGGAAACTATGGCTACACCTTC. The rearrangement links TRBV5-1 to TRBJ1-2; 8 nucleotides match TRBD1. From germline, CDR1 is SGHRS and CDR2 YFSETQ. CDR3 size: 14 residues. The V and J ends lost 4 bases and 2 bases, in that order; junction bases with no gene match: 4.

The chain recombines TRBV11-2 with TRBJ1-6; tentative D call: TRBD1 (5 bases). Germline V gives CDR1 SGHAT, CDR2 FQNNGV. The CDR3 spans 15 residues. Trimming took off 0 bases at V and 9 bases at J, with 12 bases between the two ends. This CDR3 reads CASSLDHTGGSPLHF. CDR3 DNA: TGTGCCAGCAGCTTAGATCACACAGGTGGTTCACCCCTCCACTTT.

The chain links TRBV21-1 to TRBJ2-3; the table's D call, TRBD2, has no DNA check behind it. TRBV21-1 is a pseudogene segment. The CDR3 totals 20 residues. The CDR3 loop reads CASSKGPWTSGRPITDTQYF. The CDR3 DNA reads as TGTGCCAGCAGCAAAGGGCCTTGGACTAGCGGGAGGCCTATAACAGATACGCAGTATTTT.

V gene TRBV30 combines with J gene TRBJ1-5; D remains unclear. Looked up from germline, CDR1 is GTSNPN and CDR2 is SVGIG (reference sequence). V lost 4 bases to trimming and J lost 2 bases, with 9 bases between them. The CDR3 has 13 residues. Here the CDR3 DNA reads TGTGCCTGGACTTCCGGGGGCAATCAGCCCCAGCATTTT. Translated: CAWTSGGNQPQHF.

V and J are TRBV5-4 and TRBJ1-3; a possible D gene is TRBD1 (5 bases). The V gene lost 4 bases and the J gene lost 0 bases, with 11 bases spanning the gap. This CDR3 has 15 residues. Germline loops: CDR1 SGHNT, CDR2 YYREEE (reference sequence). The CDR3 loop reads CASSRDSLSGNTIYF. The DNA of the CDR3 is TGTGCCAGCAGCCGTGACAGCCTCTCTGGAAACACCATATATTTT.

This clone has just a few counts. V and J are TRBV29-1 and TRBJ2-2; 8 nucleotides match TRBD1. In germline, CDR1 is SQVTM, CDR2 ANQGSEA. The CDR3 is 15 amino acids. The trim removed 4 bases at V and 5 bases at J, leaving 9 bases unmatched. The CDR3 loop is CSVGSGQAFTGELFF. CDR3 nucleotides: TGCAGCGTTGGATCGGGACAGGCCTTTACCGGGGAGCTGTTTTTT.

CDR3 DNA sequence: TGCGCCAGCAGTGAGCCGGGAGAGAGGAGCGAGCAGTACTTC. The encoded protein is CASSEPGERSEQYF. This sequence joins TRBV10-2 and TRBJ2-7; the D gene is possibly TRBD2 (6 bases). The CDR3 is 14 amino acids. The germline V gene encodes CDR1 WSHSY and CDR2 SAAADI. Trimming stripped 2 bases from V and 6 bases from J, with 14 bases between.

The chain combines TRBV18 with TRBJ2-1, with 11 bases matching TRBD2. Per germline, CDR1 KGHSH and CDR2 LQKENI. Trimming at V came to 4 bases and at J to 8 bases, leaving 10 bases not matched to a gene. The CDR3 has 16 residues. The CDR3 sequence is CASSRGSGRAGHEQFF. Here the CDR3 DNA reads TGTGCCAGCTCACGGGGTAGCGGGAGGGCCGGCCATGAGCAGTTCTTC.

CDR3 protein: CSVERGWTTEAFF. As DNA, the CDR3 is TGCAGCGTTGAAAGGGGTTGGACCACTGAAGCTTTCTTT. V gene TRBV29-1 combines with J gene TRBJ1-1, with D maybe TRBD1 (5 bases). The CDR3 is 13 residues long. V lost 2 bases to trimming and J lost 4 bases, with 11 bases between them. Germline-derived CDR1 and CDR2 are SQVTM and ANQGSEA.

The J gene is TRBJ2-5, the V gene TRBV7-2; 7 positions match TRBD1. V dropped 7 bases and J dropped 2; count of bases not matched to a gene: 7. The CDR3 spans 14 residues. Germline CDR1 SGHTA, CDR2 FQGNSA. CDR3 loop: CASTLSGQQETQYF. As DNA, the CDR3 is TGTGCCAGCACCCTATCGGGACAGCAAGAGACCCAGTACTTC.

This sequence joins TRBV11-1 and TRBJ2-1; no reliable D call. The V end lost 5 bases, the J end lost 4 bases, and 6 bases lay between the germline ends. Germline-derived CDR1 and CDR2 are SGHAT and FQDESV (reference sequence). There are 12 residues in the CDR3. The CDR3 reads CASSPRYNEQFF. CDR3 coding DNA: TGTGCCAGCAGCCCGAGGTACAATGAGCAGTTCTTC.

This clone was observed a single time. The CDR3: CASSPTGARHQPQHF. The CDR3 region has the DNA TGTGCCAGCAGTCCTACAGGGGCGAGGCATCAGCCCCAGCATTTT. The V gene is TRBV6-6, the J gene TRBJ1-5, with 7 nucleotides matching TRBD1. The V gene end was trimmed by 5 bases and the J gene end by 5 bases; junction bases not matched to a gene: 9. The CDR3 length is 15 residues. The V gene's germline CDR1 is MNHNY and CDR2 SVGAGI (reference sequence).

This clone was picked up one time. CDR3 loop: CASSSPSGNTIYF. For the CDR3, the DNA is TGTGCCAGCAGCTCCCCCTCTGGAAACACCATATATTTT. This rearrangement joins TRBV6-5 to TRBJ1-3, with D uncertain. V shed 6 bases and J shed 0 bases, with 6 bases lying between them. CDR3 length: 13 amino acids. CDR1 MNHEY and CDR2 SVGAGI come from the germline V gene.

This chain joins TRBV11-2 and TRBJ2-5; 15 bases line up with TRBD2. The junction had 7 bases not matched to a gene; V was cut back by 5 bases and J by 3 bases. There are 17 residues in the CDR3. CDR1 and CDR2 (germline): SGHAT, FQNNGV. CDR3 protein: CASSLWTSGRAEETQYF. CDR3 in DNA: TGTGCCAGCAGCCTATGGACTAGCGGGAGGGCCGAAGAGACCCAGTACTTC.